Included here is one T cell receptor beta chain sequence, with context. This table comes from immunoSEQ multiplex PCR, and its TCRdb copy is limited to in-frame clones, with some not included. The table shows 35,000 to 50,000 clones, with approximately 96% occurring only once. With 6 bases clipped from V and 7 bases from J, the junction kept 9 bases outside the gene matches. The CDR3 has 15 amino acids. Germline CDR1 is LNHDA and CDR2 is SQIVND (reference sequence). The data stem from a study of technical replicates of blood from several donors. The source of this sequence is a human donor in good health. The material sequenced was T cells isolated from PBMCs. The chain is built from TRBV19 and TRBJ2-1; 10 bases are shared with TRBD1. The chain's CDR3 is CASSVRDRGKNEQFF. DNA for the CDR3: TGTGCCAGTAGCGTCCGGGACAGGGGCAAGAATGAGCAGTTCTTC. The variable domain in full, completed from reference TRBV19 and TRBJ2-1, reads DGGITQSPKYLFRKEGQNVTLSCEQNLNHDAMYWYRQDPGQGLRLIYYSQIVNDFQKGDIAEGYSVSREKKESFPLTVTSAQKNPTAFYLCASSVRDRGKNEQFFGPGTRLTVL.